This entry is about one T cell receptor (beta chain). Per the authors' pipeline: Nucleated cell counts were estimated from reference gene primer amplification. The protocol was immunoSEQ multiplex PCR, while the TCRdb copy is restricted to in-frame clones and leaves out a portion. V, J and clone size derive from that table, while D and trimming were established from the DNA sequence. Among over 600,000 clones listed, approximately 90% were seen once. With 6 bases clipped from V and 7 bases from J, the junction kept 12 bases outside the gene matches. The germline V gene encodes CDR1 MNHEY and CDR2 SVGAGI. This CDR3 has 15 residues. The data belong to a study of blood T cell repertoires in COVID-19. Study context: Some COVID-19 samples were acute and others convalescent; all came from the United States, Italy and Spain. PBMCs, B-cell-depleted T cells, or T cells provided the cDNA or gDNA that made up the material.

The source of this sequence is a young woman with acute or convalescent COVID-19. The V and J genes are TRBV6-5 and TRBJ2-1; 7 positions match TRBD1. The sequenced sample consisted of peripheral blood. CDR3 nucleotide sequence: TGTGCCAGCAGCAACGACAGGGCGAGAGGGAATGAGCAGTTCTTC. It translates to CASSNDRARGNEQFF.